One sample yielded the 21 T cell receptor beta chains listed below, sequenced in a study of T cells expressing NK-cell markers. TCRdb reprocessed the 5' RACE reads and reports one entry per CDR3 protein, with no DNA. The sample table sets out approximately 110,000 distinct CDR3 sequences. The sequenced sample was blood T cells: a sorted CD56 or NKG2C T cell subset, CD4+ or CD8+ T cells, or bulk PBMC T cells (not recorded which). These receptor sequences come from a woman aged 18 to 75 in good health.

This chain links TRBV7-3 with TRBJ2-1; TCRdb's D call, TRBD2, is unchecked because there is no DNA. Germline V gene sequence: CDR1 SGHTA, CDR2 FQGTGA. This CDR3 is 15 amino acids long. The CDR3 region is CASSPAIADLNEQFF.

This chain connects TRBV6-5 to TRBJ2-5; with no DNA, the TCRdb D assignment of TRBD1 cannot be verified. CDR1 is MNHEY and CDR2 is SVGAGI in the germline V gene. The CDR3 loop spans 17 amino acids. The CDR3: CASSYSPEEDRGYTQYF.

This chain links TRBV7-9 with TRBJ2-3; TCRdb gives TRBD1 as the D gene, but with no DNA this cannot be confirmed. Germline CDR1 is SEHNR and CDR2 is FQNEAQ (reference sequence). The CDR3 contains 11 residues. The CDR3 loop is CASSQDRRSFF.

The chain combines TRBV6-1 with TRBJ2-5; TCRdb returns TRBD1, unconfirmable since there is no DNA. The CDR3 runs 15 residues. Germline V gene data show CDR1 as MNHNS and CDR2 as SASEGT. CDR3 protein: CASKVYGAAQETQYF.

The chain links TRBV4-3 to TRBJ2-3; checking the TCRdb D call of TRBD2 is not possible without DNA. The CDR3 contains 19 residues. The germline V gene has CDR1 LGHNA and CDR2 YSLEER. This CDR3 is CASSQDLGASGTITDTQYF.

The chain couples TRBV7-9 to TRBJ2-7. This CDR3 is 13 amino acids long. Germline assignment: CDR1 SEHNR and CDR2 FQNEAQ (reference sequence). This CDR3 is CASSLETFYEQYF.

This chain's CDR3 is CSVESDGGELFF. The genes are TRBV29-1 and TRBJ2-2. Germline V lookup: CDR1 SQVTM, CDR2 ANQGSEA. This CDR3 is 12 amino acids long.

This sequence joins TRBV7-9 and TRBJ1-1. The CDR3 runs to 13 residues. Per germline, CDR1 SEHNR and CDR2 FQNEAQ (reference sequence). The CDR3 here is CASVETGISEAFF.

The rearrangement uses TRBV29-1 and TRBJ1-4. CDR1 and CDR2 from the germline V gene are SQVTM and ANQGSEA. The CDR3 is 15 amino acids. This CDR3 reads CSVEERGGTNEKLFF.

V is TRBV20-1 and J is TRBJ2-1; lacking DNA, the TRBD2 call made by TCRdb goes unchecked. CDR3 size: 17 residues. Looked up from germline, CDR1 is DFQATT and CDR2 is SNEGSKA (reference sequence). Here the CDR3 reads CSAPGASGLIDSNEQFF.

The gene calls are TRBV12-3 or TRBV12-4 and TRBJ2-7. CDR3 length: 12 amino acids. CDR3 sequence: CASSLKPYEQYF.

The rearrangement links TRBV11-2 to TRBJ2-1; the D gene TCRdb calls, TRBD1, cannot be checked with no DNA. This CDR3 region has 13 residues. Germline loops: CDR1 SGHAT, CDR2 FQNNGV. The CDR3 spells CASSPGPHNEQFF.

The rearrangement links TRBV2 to TRBJ2-1; TCRdb returns TRBD2, unconfirmable since there is no DNA. Germline assignment: CDR1 SNHLY and CDR2 FYNNEI. The CDR3 length is 15 residues. CDR3 sequence: CASVPLAGSYNEQFF.

The chain's CDR3 is CSFGHLGYEQYF. The chain recombines TRBV29-1 with TRBJ2-7. The V gene's germline CDR1 is SQVTM and CDR2 ANQGSEA. The CDR3 runs 12 residues.

V gene TRBV29-1 combines with J gene TRBJ2-7. From germline, CDR1 is SQVTM and CDR2 ANQGSEA. This CDR3 region has 14 residues. The CDR3 loop reads CSVEGLQGSYEQYF.

The chain couples TRBV5-6 to TRBJ1-1. This CDR3 is 13 amino acids long. Germline CDR1 and CDR2: SGHDT and YYEEEE. This CDR3 reads CASSRTVNTEAFF.

The chain links TRBV7-9 to TRBJ2-5; TCRdb lists TRBD1, though no DNA is available to test this call. CDR1 and CDR2 (germline): SEHNR, FQNEAQ (reference sequence). The CDR3 is 15 residues long. CDR3: CASSLFGGGQETQYF.

The chain's CDR3 is CASNIAGATYNEQFF. This chain connects TRBV5-6 to TRBJ2-1; the D call from TCRdb, TRBD2, cannot be confirmed without DNA. CDR3 length: 15 amino acids. Germline loops: CDR1 SGHDT, CDR2 YYEEEE.

The genes are TRBV11-3 and TRBJ2-2; TCRdb outputs TRBD1, but without DNA this stays unchecked. This CDR3 is built from 14 residues. Germline CDR1 is SGHNT and CDR2 is YENEEA. The CDR3 protein is CASGLQGGTGELFF.

V gene TRBV6-4 combines with J gene TRBJ2-2; TCRdb's assignment of TRBD1 cannot be checked, as there is no DNA. Germline assignment: CDR1 MRHNA and CDR2 SNTAGT. The CDR3 totals 15 residues. CDR3 residues: CASSPGQKNTGELFF.

The V call is TRBV6-5, the J call TRBJ1-4; TCRdb designates TRBD1, a call that cannot be tested without DNA. The CDR3 has 14 residues. Germline V gene sequence: CDR1 MNHEY, CDR2 SVGAGI. CDR3 sequence: CASSYQGSEEKLFF.